This TCR beta chain was profiled in a study of blood T cells in healthy people across ages. Study-level results: As age increased, TCR beta diversity per million T cells fell in a roughly linear fashion. Long-lived and aged donors differed, with more naive CD4+ cells and higher diversity in the long-lived.

Together with a sample-barcoded 5' primer, a J-beta primer mix was included in a second PCR lasting 7 to 11 cycles. TCRdb redid the calling of the 5' RACE reads with MiXCR, one entry per CDR3 protein. The sample includes some 1.4 million distinct CDR3 sequences, around 42% of them seen just once. The sample holds a few counts of this clonotype. The antigen is unknown. V lost 3 bases, J lost 0 bases, and 11 bases lay in between. The germline CDR1 and CDR2 sequences are SEHNR and FQNEAQ (reference sequence). This CDR3 is built from 15 residues. Each of the donors had around 10 milliliters of peripheral blood drawn into EDTA-treated Vacutainer tubes.

The rearrangement links TRBV7-9 to TRBJ1-2, with unresolved D. The source is a woman in her late teens or twenties in good health. The sample consisted of blood. The CDR3 loop is CASSFGEDTNYGYTF. Here the CDR3 DNA reads TGTGCCAGCAGCTTCGGAGAAGATACTAACTATGGCTACACCTTC.